These 23 T cell receptor beta chains originate from one sample sequenced in a study of T cells in Graves' hyperthyroidism and ophthalmopathy. Template material for amplifying TCR beta CDR3 regions consisted of RNA transcripts. First-round RT-PCR with HTBI primers amplified the TCR CDR3 region. TCRdb called the multiplex PCR reads again in MiXCR, with one record for every CDR3 protein. The table lists under 450,000 distinct CDR3 sequences, around a sixth of them singletons. Input material: blood. The receptors shown here come from a woman aged 18-30 years with Graves' hyperthyroidism.

This clonotype has ten or more counts. The chain combines TRBV20-1 with TRBJ2-1, with TRBD2 matching 9 bases. Germline CDR1 reads DFQATT; CDR2 reads SNEGSKA (reference sequence). This CDR3 is 17 amino acids long. The trim removed 1 base at V and 5 bases at J, leaving 12 bases unmatched. In DNA form, the CDR3 reads TGCAGTGCTAGAGTTCCATGGCCCGCGGGGGGGAACAATGAGCAGTTCTTC. Its translation: CSARVPWPAGGNNEQFF.

The table lists this clonotype with many counts. The chain recombines TRBV11-2 with TRBJ1-1, with D tentatively TRBD1 (6 bases). Per the germline V gene, CDR1 is SGHAT and CDR2 is FQNNGV. V lost 5 bases and J lost 6, with 13 bases in between. The CDR3 has 13 residues. The CDR3 region is CASSIVRGAEAFF. Written as DNA, the CDR3 is TGTGCCAGCAGCATTGTAAGGGGGGCTGAAGCTTTCTTT. The full variable domain, its missing parts supplied by reference TRBV11-2 and TRBJ1-1, is EAGVAQSPRYKIIEKRQSVAFWCNPISGHATLYWYQQILGQGPKLLIQFQNNGVVDDSQLPKDRFSAERLKGVDSTLKIQPAKLEDSAVYLCASSIVRGAEAFFGQGTRLTVV.

V is TRBV19 and J is TRBJ2-7; D not certain. V shed 3 bases and J shed 7 bases, with 16 bases lying between them. The germline gives CDR1 LNHDA, CDR2 SQIVND (reference sequence). The CDR3 sequence is 14 residues long. Here the CDR3 reads CASSMGGVLSEQYF. CDR3 nucleotide sequence: TGTGCCAGTAGTATGGGTGGTGTCTTAAGTGAGCAGTACTTC.

This clonotype showed up just a few times. The V and J genes are TRBV12-3 or TRBV12-4 and TRBJ2-1; D unclear. This CDR3 region has 15 residues. Trimming shortened V by 3 bases and J by 0 bases, and 9 bases separated the two germline ends. The DNA of the CDR3 is TGTGCCAGCAGTTTTCTTGCGGACTCCTACAATGAGCAGTTCTTC. It is translated as CASSFLADSYNEQFF.

This clonotype was observed a handful of times. The V gene is TRBV10-3, the J gene TRBJ1-2, with D possibly matching TRBD1 (5 bases). Germline-derived CDR1 and CDR2 are ENHRY and SYGVKD. Trimming left V 9 bases short and J 2 bases short, with 13 bases between. This CDR3 region has 13 residues. CDR3 protein: CAITGTGNYGYTF. The CDR3 DNA reads TGTGCCATTACCGGGACTGGAAACTATGGCTACACCTTC.

The CDR3 protein is CASSYGGMSSEYNSPLHF. The CDR3 coding sequence is TGTGCCAGCAGTTATGGAGGGATGTCCTCCGAATATAATTCACCCCTCCACTTT. The chain joins TRBV6-1 to TRBJ1-6; D unresolved. Trimming removed 5 bases from V and 4 bases from J, with 21 bases in between. The length of the CDR3 is 18 residues. CDR1 is MNHNS, CDR2 SASEGT, per germline.

The chain combines TRBV11-2 with TRBJ2-7; no definite D call. Trimming removed 1 base at V and 3 bases at J, with 7 bases between. This CDR3 is 13 amino acids long. Germline loops: CDR1 SGHAT, CDR2 FQNNGV. The CDR3 nucleotides read TGTGCCAGCAGCTTAGGACCAATCTACGAGCAGTACTTC. Translating gives CASSLGPIYEQYF.

This clonotype occurred many times. The genes are TRBV2 and TRBJ1-4, with D perhaps matching TRBD1 (5 bases). Trimming removed 5 bases from V and 9 bases from J, with 16 bases in between. The CDR3 runs 14 residues. Germline V gene sequence: CDR1 SNHLY, CDR2 FYNNEI. CDR3: CASSTGSVDKKLFF. The CDR3 bases are TGTGCCAGCAGTACAGGCTCCGTGGACAAAAAACTGTTTTTT.

This clonotype was found many times. This chain joins TRBV27 and TRBJ1-2, with D maybe TRBD1 (6 bases). Trimming took 5 bases from V and 2 from J, leaving 21 bases between them. CDR1 is MNHEY, CDR2 SMNVEV, per germline (reference sequence). CDR3 length: 17 amino acids. The CDR3 is CASSLSTRQAPNYGYTF. Here the CDR3 DNA reads TGTGCCAGCAGTCTCTCAACCCGACAGGCCCCAAACTATGGCTACACCTTC.

The rearrangement uses TRBV28 and TRBJ1-5; tentative D call: TRBD1 (5 bases). Germline V gene lookup returns CDR1 MDHEN and CDR2 SYDVKM. The V and J ends lost 3 bases and 5 bases respectively, with 11 bases between them. There are 14 residues in the CDR3. CDR3 loop: CASSFGGIYQPQHF. The CDR3 DNA reads as TGTGCCAGCAGTTTCGGGGGGATTTATCAGCCCCAGCATTTT. Variable domain in full (rest from reference TRBV28 and TRBJ1-5): DVKVTQSSRYLVKRTGEKVFLECVQDMDHENMFWYRQDPGLGLRLIYFSYDVKMKEKGDIPEGYSVSREKKERFSLILESASTNQTSMYLCASSFGGIYQPQHFGDGTRLSIL.

This clonotype appeared many times. The chain recombines TRBV20-1 with TRBJ2-1, with 9 bases identical to TRBD2. Germline V gives CDR1 DFQATT, CDR2 SNEGSKA (reference sequence). This CDR3 contains 15 residues. V lost 5 bases, J lost 10 bases, and 15 bases stayed unmatched. The CDR3 reads CSAGSGTSPSREQFF. In DNA form, the CDR3 reads TGCAGTGCTGGATCCGGGACTAGCCCTTCTCGAGAGCAGTTCTTC.

The chain recombines TRBV19 with TRBJ1-5, with D hard to call. There are 14 residues in the CDR3. V was clipped by 1 base and J by 3 bases, with 7 bases between them. The germline CDR1 and CDR2 sequences are LNHDA and SQIVND (reference sequence). CDR3 loop: CASSIGFPNQPQHF. CDR3 sequence (DNA): TGTGCCAGTAGTATAGGTTTCCCCAATCAGCCCCAGCATTTT. Combining the CDR3 with reference TRBV19 and TRBJ1-5 gives the whole variable domain DGGITQSPKYLFRKEGQNVTLSCEQNLNHDAMYWYRQDPGQGLRLIYYSQIVNDFQKGDIAEGYSVSREKKESFPLTVTSAQKNPTAFYLCASSIGFPNQPQHFGDGTRLSIL.

This clonotype was counted many times. The chain uses TRBV12-3 or TRBV12-4 and TRBJ2-7; 8 nucleotides match TRBD1. The CDR3 is made up of 14 amino acids. J lost 4 bases, V lost 1 base, and 3 bases had no gene match. CDR3 sequence: CASSLGTGLYEQYF. The CDR3 nucleotides are TGTGCCAGCAGTTTAGGGACAGGGTTATACGAGCAGTACTTC.

This clonotype was picked up many times. The chain couples TRBV5-1 to TRBJ2-3; D tentatively fits TRBD1 or TRBD2 (5 bases each). The germline V gene has CDR1 SGHRS and CDR2 YFSETQ. This CDR3 spans 16 amino acids. The V and J ends lost 1 base and 1 base respectively, with 13 bases between them. The CDR3: CASSLNTQGGTDTQYF. CDR3 bases: TGCGCCAGCAGCTTGAACACCCAGGGAGGCACAGATACGCAGTATTTT.

V is TRBV11-2 and J is TRBJ2-7; weak D call: TRBD1 (6 bases). CDR1 is SGHAT, CDR2 FQNNGV, per germline. V was cut by 3 bases and J by 0 bases, with 15 bases left in between. The CDR3 spans 16 residues. CDR3 protein: CASSLKGESYSYEQYV. Here the CDR3 DNA reads TGTGCCAGCAGCTTGAAGGGGGAGTCATACTCCTACGAGCAGTACGTC.

In regard to this clonotype: A read error may explain this, as a much larger clone is one base away. CDR3 bases: TGTGCCACCAGCAGAGATGGGATTCCAGGGGGCGAGACCCAGTTCTTC. Protein sequence: CATSRDGIPGGETQFF. This sequence joins TRBV15 and TRBJ2-5; 8 nucleotides line up with TRBD1. The DNA end is a closer match to TRBJ2-1, so the J assignment may be wrong. Germline values: CDR1 LNHNV, CDR2 YYDKDF (reference sequence). The CDR3 has 16 amino acids.

The rearrangement uses TRBV12-3 or TRBV12-4 and TRBJ2-1; 16 nucleotides match TRBD2. The CDR3 sequence is 17 residues long. Trimming at V came to 2 bases and at J to 7 bases, leaving 5 bases not matched to a gene. The CDR3 reads CASSLSGLAGGLNEQFF. The CDR3 bases are TGTGCCAGCAGTTTATCGGGACTAGCGGGGGGGTTGAATGAGCAGTTCTTC.

At least ten counts were recorded for this clonotype. This chain links TRBV6-2 or TRBV6-3 with TRBJ1-1, with 7 bases identical to TRBD1. CDR1 and CDR2 from the germline V gene are MNHEY and SVGEGT. Unmatched junction bases numbered 14, after V lost 1 base and J lost 3 bases. The CDR3 is 18 amino acids. The chain's CDR3 is CASSYYPDRTFIDTEAFF. The CDR3 DNA is TGTGCCAGCAGTTACTACCCGGACAGGACGTTTATAGACACTGAAGCTTTCTTT.

This clonotype was seen only a few times. This chain uses TRBV19 with TRBJ1-6; 7 nucleotides align to TRBD1. The CDR3 is 14 residues long. Trimming at V came to 9 bases and at J to 7 bases, leaving 9 bases not matched to a gene. Germline CDR1 and CDR2: LNHDA and SQIVND (reference sequence). The CDR3 nucleotides read TGTGCCAGCTATCCGGGACAGAGAAATTCACCCCTCCACTTT. Encoded protein: CASYPGQRNSPLHF. Using reference TRBV19 and TRBJ1-6 for the parts outside the CDR3, the full variable domain is DGGITQSPKYLFRKEGQNVTLSCEQNLNHDAMYWYRQDPGQGLRLIYYSQIVNDFQKGDIAEGYSVSREKKESFPLTVTSAQKNPTAFYLCASYPGQRNSPLHFGNGTRLTVT.

In this sample, this clonotype turned up a few times. The chain combines TRBV6-1 with TRBJ2-6; possibly TRBD2 for D (6 bases). Trimming stripped 7 bases from V and 1 base from J, with 20 bases between. The CDR3 sequence is 18 residues long. Germline loops: CDR1 MNHNS, CDR2 SASEGT. The CDR3 loop reads CASTFAEGLGSGANVLTF. In nucleotides, the CDR3 is TGTGCCAGCACCTTCGCGGAGGGATTAGGGTCTGGGGCCAACGTCCTGACTTTC.

In its sample, this clonotype was seen many times. V usage is TRBV11-2 and J usage is TRBJ2-1; 10 bases are a match to TRBD2. Germline-derived CDR1 and CDR2 are SGHAT and FQNNGV. V was pared by 5 bases and J by 1 base, with 2 bases of the junction left unmatched. CDR3 length: 15 amino acids. CDR3 DNA sequence: TGTGCCAGCAGCCTAGCGGGAGCGTCCTACAATGAGCAGTTCTTC. This codes for CASSLAGASYNEQFF.

Concerning this clonotype itself: A read error may account for a junction end that differs from germline. This sequence joins TRBV5-1 and TRBJ2-7; 15 positions agree with TRBD2. The CDR3 covers 16 residues. Germline loops: CDR1 SGHRS, CDR2 YFSETQ. In DNA form, the CDR3 reads TGTGCCAGCAGCCCTCGGACTAGCGGGGGGGCCTACGAGCAGTACTTC. Amino acids: CASSPRTSGGAYEQYF.

This clonotype has a single count. V gene TRBV7-2 combines with J gene TRBJ1-2; the D gene is possibly TRBD1 (6 bases). The V and J ends lost 4 bases and 8 bases respectively, with 20 bases between them. CDR3 length equals 15 residues. Germline CDR1 is SGHTA and CDR2 is FQGNSA. Here the CDR3 reads CASSSPLAGAEGYTF. CDR3 sequence (DNA): TGTGCCAGCAGCTCGCCTTTGGCGGGGGCGGAAGGCTACACCTTC.